Listed here are 18 T cell receptor beta chains from one sample, sequenced in a study of T cells after yellow fever vaccination. TCRdb ran MiXCR on the 5' RACE reads and lists one entry per CDR3 protein. Counted here are nearly 550,000 distinct CDR3 sequences, roughly a fifth occurring once; the ten biggest clones make up around 15%. The material was PBMCs, obtained 15 days after the yellow fever booster vaccination. Receptor source: a young man who received the YFV17D yellow fever vaccine.

V and J are TRBV9 and TRBJ2-3, with TRBD2 matching over 8 bases. J gave up 6 bases and V 1 base, and 10 bases lay outside the gene matches. Germline lookup yields CDR1 SGDLS and CDR2 YYNGEE. CDR3 length: 16 residues. The CDR3 DNA sequence: TGTGCCAGCAGCGTATATGGGACTAGTCCCGGGGATACGCAGTATTTT. Its protein is CASSVYGTSPGDTQYF.

This chain links TRBV7-8 with TRBJ2-5; D is undetermined. Trimming took off 1 base at V and 5 bases at J, with 8 bases between the two ends. The germline gives CDR1 SGHVS, CDR2 FQNEAQ. The CDR3 runs to 13 residues. CDR3 DNA: TGTGCCAGCAGCTTAGGGTTTAGGGAGACCCAGTACTTC. Translating it yields CASSLGFRETQYF.

The sample holds a few counts of this clonotype. The CDR3 loop is CASSLASGSNYEQYF. DNA of the CDR3: TGTGCCAGCAGCTTAGCTAGCGGGAGCAACTACGAGCAGTACTTC. The chain carries TRBV7-3 and TRBJ2-7; TRBD2 agrees at 10 bases. CDR3 length equals 15 residues. After removal of 2 bases from V and 3 bases from J, the junction contained 4 bases not matched to a gene. CDR1 is SGHTA, CDR2 FQGTGA, per germline.

This clonotype was detected a few times. The chain links TRBV5-1 to TRBJ2-3; 9 nucleotides line up with TRBD1. Germline V gives CDR1 SGHRS, CDR2 YFSETQ. The CDR3 is made up of 13 amino acids. J was trimmed by 5 bases and V by 5 bases; bases with no gene match: 3. The CDR3 sequence: CASRGQGQDTQYF. The CDR3 bases are TGCGCCAGCAGGGGACAGGGACAAGATACGCAGTATTTT.

This chain's CDR3 is CASGLGQPSEQFF. The CDR3 DNA is TGTGCCAGCGGCTTGGGTCAACCCAGTGAGCAGTTCTTC. The chain combines TRBV12-3 or TRBV12-4 with TRBJ2-1, with no clear D. The CDR3 is 13 residues long. Trimming stripped 8 bases from V and 9 bases from J, with 17 bases between.

This chain links TRBV25-1 with TRBJ1-1; the match to TRBD1 covers 8 bases. Germline V CDR1 and CDR2: MGHDK, SYGVNS. CDR3 length: 14 amino acids. The V gene end was trimmed by 4 bases and the J gene end by 5 bases; junction bases not matched to a gene: 6. In DNA, the CDR3 is TGTGCCAGCAGTGTTTCCAGGGGGCTTACTGAAGCTTTCTTT. It codes for CASSVSRGLTEAFF.

This clonotype was found a few times. The CDR3: CSSLRDGELFF. CDR3 nucleotides: TGCAGCTCTCTCAGGGACGGGGAGCTGTTTTTT. V gene TRBV29-1 combines with J gene TRBJ2-2, with D maybe TRBD1 (5 bases). Germline-derived CDR1 and CDR2 are SQVTM and ANQGSEA. Trimming cost V 8 bases and J 7 bases, with 11 bases left between them. The length of the CDR3 is 11 residues.

J is TRBJ2-1 and V is TRBV12-3 or TRBV12-4; the D is unclear. The length of the CDR3 is 17 residues. With 3 bases removed from V and 2 bases from J, the gap between germline ends came to 17 bases. The CDR3 bases are TGTGCCAGCAGTTTCTTTCACCTGGAATCAACCTACAATGAGCAGTTCTTC. Encoded protein: CASSFFHLESTYNEQFF.

The chain employs TRBV28 and TRBJ2-3; a weak D match, TRBD1 (5 bases). The germline V and J ends were trimmed by 4 bases and 2 bases, with 13 bases remaining between them. From germline, CDR1 is MDHEN and CDR2 SYDVKM. CDR3 length: 15 amino acids. The CDR3 DNA is TGTGCCAGCAGTTACCAAACAGGATCCACAGATACGCAGTATTTT. It yields the protein CASSYQTGSTDTQYF.

This clonotype was observed a few times. The chain recombines TRBV7-2 with TRBJ2-7, with D maybe TRBD2 (7 bases). Germline V lookup: CDR1 SGHTA, CDR2 FQGNSA. With 2 bases removed from V and 8 bases from J, the gap between germline ends came to 13 bases. The CDR3 spans 13 residues. CDR3 DNA: TGTGCCAGCAGCTTATGGGGAGGGGACAAGCAGTACTTC. Its protein product is CASSLWGGDKQYF.

This clonotype has only a few counts. The gene calls are TRBV7-3 and TRBJ2-1; 8 bases match TRBD2. The germline V gene has CDR1 SGHTA and CDR2 FQGTGA. The CDR3 consists of 16 residues. J gave up 5 bases and V 0 bases, and 6 bases lay outside the gene matches. In nucleotides, the CDR3 is TGTGCCAGCAGCTTAACAACGGGGGGGCAAAACAATGAGCAGTTCTTC. Translating it yields CASSLTTGGQNNEQFF. Full variable domain (outside the CDR3, taken from reference TRBV7-3 and TRBJ2-1): GAGVSQTPSNKVTEKGKYVELRCDPISGHTALYWYRQSLGQGPEFLIYFQGTGAADDSGLPNDRFFAVRPEGSVSTLKIQRTERGDSAVYLCASSLTTGGQNNEQFFGPGTRLTVL.

A few counts support this clonotype. CDR3 residues: CASSFQPNTGELFF. DNA for the CDR3: TGTGCCAGCAGTTTTCAGCCTAACACCGGGGAGCTGTTTTTT. This chain joins TRBV12-3 or TRBV12-4 and TRBJ2-2; D is ambiguous. The CDR3 totals 14 residues. Trimming stripped 3 bases from V and 2 bases from J, with 7 bases between.

V gene TRBV30 combines with J gene TRBJ2-7, with a possible D match to TRBD2 (5 bases). From germline, CDR1 is GTSNPN and CDR2 SVGIG (reference sequence). V was trimmed by 6 bases and J by 5 bases, leaving 14 bases between them. The CDR3 runs to 12 residues. CDR3 in amino acids: CACPPGVNEQYF. DNA for the CDR3: TGTGCCTGCCCCCCCGGGGTGAACGAGCAGTACTTC. The full variable domain, completed using reference TRBV30 and TRBJ2-7, is SQTIHQWPATLVQPVGSPLSLECTVEGTSNPNLYWYRQAAGRGLQLLFYSVGIGQISSEVPQNLSASRPQDRQFILSSKKLLLSDSGFYLCACPPGVNEQYFGPGTRLTVT.

There are a few counts of this clonotype. This rearrangement joins TRBV28 to TRBJ2-3; 7 bases are shared with TRBD1. V shed 10 bases and J 5 bases; nucleotides not matched to a gene: 6. Germline-derived CDR1 and CDR2 are MDHEN and SYDVKM. CDR3 length equals 12 residues. In DNA form, the CDR3 reads TGTGCCATCGACAGGGCGCAAGATACGCAGTATTTT. Its translation: CAIDRAQDTQYF.

The chain carries TRBV5-1 and TRBJ1-2, with 7 bases lining up with TRBD1. This CDR3 comprises 15 residues. V was clipped by 1 base and J by 8 bases; unmatched bases: 11. Looked up from germline, CDR1 is SGHRS and CDR2 is YFSETQ. The CDR3 DNA reads TGCGCCAGCAGCTTGCGAGCCGGGACAGATGGGGGCTACACCTTC. Its translation is CASSLRAGTDGGYTF.

V usage is TRBV2 and J usage is TRBJ1-2, with 10 bases aligning to TRBD1. The CDR3 is made up of 13 amino acids. The germline V gene has CDR1 SNHLY and CDR2 FYNNEI. With V trimmed by 7 bases and J by 6 bases, 5 bases remained unmatched. The CDR3 coding sequence is TGTGCCAGCACCGGGGACAGGGGAAATGGCTACACCTTC. Protein: CASTGDRGNGYTF.

This clonotype was seen more than once but under ten times. This chain connects TRBV12-3 or TRBV12-4 to TRBJ2-1, with D maybe TRBD2 (6 bases). V was shortened by 7 bases and J by 6 bases, with 28 bases between the two germline ends. The length of the CDR3 is 18 residues. The CDR3 DNA sequence: TGTGCCAGCACTCCCCCCCTCCGCTTCCGCGGGGCAAGCAATGAGCAGTTCTTC. Protein sequence: CASTPPLRFRGASNEQFF.

CDR3 in DNA: TGTGCCAGCAATCTAGCGGGGACCACAGATACGCAGTATTTT. Translation gives CASNLAGTTDTQYF. The genes are TRBV2 and TRBJ2-3; 9 nucleotides line up with TRBD2. The length of the CDR3 is 14 residues. Germline CDR1 is SNHLY and CDR2 is FYNNEI. V was pared by 7 bases and J by 2 bases, with 4 bases of the junction left unmatched.